The 10 T cell receptor beta chains in this list originate from one sample, sequenced in a study of T cells in Graves' hyperthyroidism and ophthalmopathy. RNA transcripts provided the source from which TCR beta CDR3 regions were amplified. In the first-round RT-PCR of the TCR CDR3, the HTBI primer set was used. TCRdb fed the multiplex PCR reads into MiXCR, producing one record per CDR3 protein. The sample has over 200,000 distinct CDR3 sequences; about a sixth are singletons. The sample taken for sequencing was blood. These receptors were collected from a man aged 35 to 55 with Graves' hyperthyroidism.

This clonotype has ten or more counts. The V call is TRBV12-3 or TRBV12-4, the J call TRBJ2-2; 9 bases are shared with TRBD1. The V gene end was trimmed by 5 bases and the J gene end by 3 bases; junction bases not matched to a gene: 4. The CDR3 sequence is 15 residues long. The CDR3 DNA is TGTGCCAGCAGTCCCGGGACAGGGTACACCGGGGAGCTGTTTTTT. It is translated as CASSPGTGYTGELFF.

The rearrangement joins TRBV9 to TRBJ2-1; 14 positions agree with TRBD2. The germline CDR1 and CDR2 sequences are SGDLS and YYNGEE. The CDR3 spans 17 residues. The ends lost 0 bases at V and 9 bases at J; junction bases unmatched: 8. Here the CDR3 DNA reads TGTGCCAGCAGCGTAGCTGTGACTAGCGGGGGGGAGGCTGAGCAGTTCTTC. This sequence encodes CASSVAVTSGGEAEQFF.

This clonotype was recorded many times. The chain is built from TRBV20-1 and TRBJ1-1; 10 bases map to TRBD1. This CDR3 is built from 13 residues. The trim removed 6 bases at V and 3 bases at J, leaving 4 bases unmatched. Germline values: CDR1 DFQATT, CDR2 SNEGSKA (reference sequence). CDR3 DNA: TGCAGTGCCCGGACAGGGGGTGACACTGAAGCTTTCTTT. It codes for CSARTGGDTEAFF.

This clonotype was recorded many times. The chain employs TRBV7-3 and TRBJ1-2, with a weak D call TRBD1 (6 bases). Germline assignment: CDR1 SGHTA and CDR2 FQGTGA. V lost 2 bases and J lost 6, with 10 bases in between. The CDR3 is 13 amino acids. As DNA, the CDR3 is TGTGCCAGCAGCTTAGTCAGGGGTGATGGCTACACCTTC. This sequence encodes CASSLVRGDGYTF.

Concerning this clonotype: Relative to the germline gene, one junction end is altered; a read error may explain this. Here the CDR3 reads CASGLTAAGANVLTF. The CDR3 coding sequence is TGTGCCAGCGGCTTAACGGCTGCCGGGGCCAACGTCCTGACTTTC. This chain links TRBV11-2 with TRBJ2-6; D gene ambiguous. This CDR3 has 15 amino acids. Germline V gene lookup returns CDR1 SGHAT and CDR2 FQNNGV.

A few counts support this clonotype. This chain links TRBV27 with TRBJ2-1, with D hard to call. This CDR3 has 12 amino acids. Trimming stripped 3 bases from V and 9 bases from J, with 9 bases between. Germline CDR1 MNHEY, CDR2 SMNVEV (reference sequence). Here the CDR3 reads CASSFFGSEQFF. For the CDR3, the DNA is TGTGCCAGCAGTTTCTTCGGTAGTGAGCAGTTCTTC.

In its sample, this clonotype was seen many times. The chain has TRBV30 and TRBJ2-5, with 9 bases aligning to TRBD1. Per germline, CDR1 GTSNPN and CDR2 SVGIG (reference sequence). The CDR3 consists of 12 residues. V lost 5 bases to trimming and J lost 5 bases; unmatched junction nucleotides: 3. The chain's CDR3 is CAWGTGYETQYF. The CDR3 DNA reads TGTGCCTGGGGGACAGGGTATGAGACCCAGTACTTC.

The chain couples TRBV27 to TRBJ1-2; D remains unclear. CDR1 is MNHEY, CDR2 SMNVEV, per germline (reference sequence). V shed 0 bases and J shed 2 bases, with 10 bases lying between them. This CDR3 region has 15 residues. The CDR3 nucleotides are TGTGCCAGCAGTTTATCTGGGCAGATAAACTATGGCTACACCTTC. Protein: CASSLSGQINYGYTF.

This clonotype was found many times. The chain links TRBV7-9 to TRBJ1-5; D gene ambiguous. The CDR3 consists of 15 residues. V was clipped by 5 bases and J by 7 bases, with 18 bases between them. CDR1 is SEHNR, CDR2 FQNEAQ, per germline (reference sequence). The CDR3 region has the DNA TGTGCCAGCAGCCCGGCGGCAGCCTCATTCCAGCCCCAGCATTTT. Translated, it gives CASSPAAASFQPQHF.

V gene TRBV28 combines with J gene TRBJ2-1; 8 positions match TRBD1. The germline V gene has CDR1 MDHEN and CDR2 SYDVKM. V gave up 8 bases and J gave up 7 bases; unmatched junction bases: 10. CDR3 length equals 14 residues. CDR3 DNA sequence: TGTGCCAGCGGGATGACAGGGGCCGGAAATGAGCAGTTCTTC. It is translated as CASGMTGAGNEQFF.